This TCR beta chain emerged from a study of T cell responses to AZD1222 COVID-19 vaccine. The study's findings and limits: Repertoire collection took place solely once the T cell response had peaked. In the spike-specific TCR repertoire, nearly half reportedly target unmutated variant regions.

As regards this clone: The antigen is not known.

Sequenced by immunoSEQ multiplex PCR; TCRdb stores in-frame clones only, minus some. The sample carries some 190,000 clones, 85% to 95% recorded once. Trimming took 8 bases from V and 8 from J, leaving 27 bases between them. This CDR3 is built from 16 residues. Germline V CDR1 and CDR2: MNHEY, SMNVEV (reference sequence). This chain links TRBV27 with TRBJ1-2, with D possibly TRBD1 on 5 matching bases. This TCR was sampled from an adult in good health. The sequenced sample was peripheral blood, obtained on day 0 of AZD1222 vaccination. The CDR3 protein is CASRHLGDPTGYGYTF. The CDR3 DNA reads TGTGCCAGCCGCCACCTCGGGGACCCGACCGGTTACGGCTACACCTTC.